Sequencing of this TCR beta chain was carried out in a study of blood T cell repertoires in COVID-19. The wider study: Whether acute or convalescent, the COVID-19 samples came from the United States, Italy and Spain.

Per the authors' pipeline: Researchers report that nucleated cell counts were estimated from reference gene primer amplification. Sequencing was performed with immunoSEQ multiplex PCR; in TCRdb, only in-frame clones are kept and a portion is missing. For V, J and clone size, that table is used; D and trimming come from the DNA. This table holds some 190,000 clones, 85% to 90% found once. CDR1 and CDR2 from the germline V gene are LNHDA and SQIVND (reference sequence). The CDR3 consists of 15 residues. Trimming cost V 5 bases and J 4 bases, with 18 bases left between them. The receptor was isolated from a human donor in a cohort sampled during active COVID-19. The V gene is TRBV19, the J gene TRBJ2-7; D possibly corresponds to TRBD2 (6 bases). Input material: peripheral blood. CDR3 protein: CASSPVLGGRYEQYF. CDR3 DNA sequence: TGTGCCAGTAGTCCCGTCCTCGGGGGACGGTACGAGCAGTACTTC. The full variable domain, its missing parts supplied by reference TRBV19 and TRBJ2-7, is DGGITQSPKYLFRKEGQNVTLSCEQNLNHDAMYWYRQDPGQGLRLIYYSQIVNDFQKGDIAEGYSVSREKKESFPLTVTSAQKNPTAFYLCASSPVLGGRYEQYFGPGTRLTVT.